A single sample gave rise to the 27 T cell receptor beta chains below, sequenced in a study of blood T cell repertoires in COVID-19. TCRdb's table, derived via immunoSEQ multiplex PCR, lists solely in-frame clones and lacks some. This table has a few hundred thousand clones, roughly 86% appearing once. Sequencing was carried out using PBMCs or T cells enriched from blood (not recorded which). These receptors originate from a woman between 50 and 59 years old who had been exposed to COVID-19.

The count of this clone is one. The V gene is TRBV7-2, the J gene TRBJ2-2; 8 nucleotides line up with TRBD2. With V trimmed by 5 bases and J by 4 bases, 9 bases remained unmatched. The CDR3 totals 16 residues. From germline, CDR1 is SGHTA and CDR2 FQGNSA. CDR3 DNA: TGTGCCAGCAGCCTAATCGGGGGGGATGTCACCGGGGAGCTGTTTTTT. It is translated as CASSLIGGDVTGELFF.

This chain connects TRBV4-2 to TRBJ2-7, with D possibly being TRBD2 (6 bases). Germline assignment: CDR1 LGHNA and CDR2 YNFKEQ. The germline V and J ends were trimmed by 6 bases and 2 bases, with 17 bases remaining between them. This CDR3 comprises 15 residues. CDR3 sequence reads: CASSPNRGKTYEQYF. Here the CDR3 DNA reads TGTGCCAGCAGTCCTAACCGGGGGAAGACCTACGAGCAGTACTTC.

The chain is built from TRBV19 and TRBJ2-7; D may be TRBD1 (5 bases). Germline CDR1 and CDR2: LNHDA and SQIVND (reference sequence). V was pared by 10 bases and J by 3 bases, with 19 bases between. CDR3 length: 14 amino acids. CDR3 sequence (DNA): TGTGCCACCCAAAGGGGCGGTGGTAGCTACGAGCAGTACTTC. Amino acids: CATQRGGGSYEQYF.

This chain connects TRBV2 to TRBJ1-3; 10 nucleotides agree with TRBD1. The CDR3 is 15 residues long. The germline CDR1 and CDR2 sequences are SNHLY and FYNNEI. V trimming: 5 bases; J trimming: 3 bases; junction bases outside the gene matches: 4. DNA of the CDR3: TGTGCCAGCAGTAGACAGGGGGCAGGTGGAAACACCATATATTTT. Protein: CASSRQGAGGNTIYF.

This chain links TRBV29-1 with TRBJ1-5; perhaps TRBD1 as D (6 bases). V was pared by 4 bases and J by 6 bases, with 16 bases between. The CDR3 runs to 14 residues. The V gene's germline CDR1 is SQVTM and CDR2 ANQGSEA. CDR3 residues: CSVVAGAGSQPQHF. Here the CDR3 DNA reads TGCAGCGTTGTCGCGGGGGCGGGAAGTCAGCCCCAGCATTTT.

This rearrangement joins TRBV7-2 to TRBJ1-3; D may be TRBD1 (6 bases). The germline V gene has CDR1 SGHTA and CDR2 FQGNSA. The CDR3 totals 13 residues. The V gene lost 5 bases and the J gene lost 4 bases, with 9 bases spanning the gap. CDR3 nucleotide sequence: TGTGCCAGCAGCGTACAGGGAGGAAACACCATATATTTT. Amino acids: CASSVQGGNTIYF. The full variable domain, completed using reference TRBV7-2 and TRBJ1-3, is GAGVSQSPSNKVTEKGKDVELRCDPISGHTALYWYRQSLGQGLEFLIYFQGNSAPDKSGLPSDRFSAERTGGSVSTLTIQRTQQEDSAVYLCASSVQGGNTIYFGEGSWLTVV.

The chain combines TRBV3-1 (or the pseudogene TRBV3-2) with TRBJ1-5, with TRBD1 as a possible D gene (6 bases). Trimming removed 1 base at V and 6 bases at J, with 13 bases between. The CDR3 has 15 amino acids. Germline V gene sequence: CDR1 LGHDT, CDR2 YNNKEL (reference sequence). The CDR3 is CASSQGTGQGQPQHF. The DNA for the CDR3 is TGTGCCAGCAGCCAAGGAACAGGGCAGGGTCAGCCCCAGCATTTT.

The chain uses TRBV5-1 and TRBJ1-1, with TRBD1 identical over 8 bases. Unmatched junction bases numbered 3, after V lost 3 bases and J lost 5 bases. The CDR3 runs to 13 residues. Germline V lookup: CDR1 SGHRS, CDR2 YFSETQ. The CDR3 is CASSYGQGTEAFF. In nucleotides, the CDR3 is TGCGCCAGCAGCTACGGACAGGGAACTGAAGCTTTCTTT.

This clone was detected a few times. This sequence joins TRBV4-1 and TRBJ2-3, with 7 bases that match TRBD1. CDR3 size: 14 residues. V lost 5 bases, J lost 1 base, and 3 bases stayed unmatched. CDR1 MGHRA and CDR2 YSYEKL come from the germline V gene. Here the CDR3 reads CASSWDSRTDTQYF. CDR3 sequence (DNA): TGCGCCAGCAGCTGGGACAGCCGCACAGATACGCAGTATTTT.

CDR3 nucleotides: TGTGCCAGCAGCTCCGACAGGGCTGGGGCCAACGTCCTGACTTTC. It is translated as CASSSDRAGANVLTF. This chain connects TRBV7-9 to TRBJ2-6, with 7 bases fitting TRBD1. This CDR3 has 15 amino acids. Germline V gene sequence: CDR1 SEHNR, CDR2 FQNEAQ (reference sequence). The V segment lost 4 bases and the J segment 2 bases; nucleotides outside the gene matches: 2.

The chain combines TRBV6-5 with TRBJ2-7; maybe TRBD2 (5 bases). The germline CDR1 and CDR2 sequences are MNHEY and SVGAGI. The V gene lost 0 bases and the J gene lost 2 bases, with 11 bases spanning the gap. The CDR3 spans 15 residues. CDR3 residues: CASSYSPAGAYEQYF. The CDR3 DNA is TGTGCCAGCAGTTACTCCCCCGCCGGGGCCTACGAGCAGTACTTC.

The rearrangement joins TRBV7-2 to TRBJ1-6; D is undetermined. V was clipped by 7 bases and J by 2 bases, with 9 bases between them. Per the germline V gene, CDR1 is SGHTA and CDR2 is FQGNSA. This CDR3 region has 14 residues. The CDR3 reads CASTLPPYNSPLHF. The DNA of the CDR3 is TGTGCCAGCACCCTACCCCCCTATAATTCACCCCTCCACTTT. The complete variable domain, with remaining parts taken from reference TRBV7-2 and TRBJ1-6, reads GAGVSQSPSNKVTEKGKDVELRCDPISGHTALYWYRQSLGQGLEFLIYFQGNSAPDKSGLPSDRFSAERTGGSVSTLTIQRTQQEDSAVYLCASTLPPYNSPLHFGNGTRLTVT.

V gene TRBV19 combines with J gene TRBJ2-7; 7 bases are shared with TRBD2. The trim removed 3 bases at V and 5 bases at J, leaving 1 base unmatched. The germline CDR1 and CDR2 sequences are LNHDA and SQIVND (reference sequence). The CDR3 length is 12 residues. CDR3 coding DNA: TGTGCCAGTAGTATGACTAGCAACGAGCAGTACTTC. Translating gives CASSMTSNEQYF.

The V call is TRBV7-9, the J call TRBJ1-1, with TRBD1 as a possible D gene (6 bases). The germline gives CDR1 SEHNR, CDR2 FQNEAQ (reference sequence). The CDR3 has 13 residues. The V and J ends lost 7 bases and 0 bases respectively, with 9 bases between them. CDR3: CASNGGLNTEAFF. Here the CDR3 DNA reads TGTGCCAGCAACGGGGGGCTGAACACTGAAGCTTTCTTT.

This chain uses TRBV19 with TRBJ1-5; a possible D gene is TRBD1 (6 bases). Trimming left V 3 bases short and J 5 bases short, with 14 bases between. Germline CDR1 reads LNHDA; CDR2 reads SQIVND (reference sequence). The CDR3 totals 15 residues. The CDR3 reads CASSIYRDRYQPQHF. The DNA of the CDR3 is TGTGCCAGTAGTATCTACAGGGATAGGTATCAGCCCCAGCATTTT.

The CDR3 DNA is TGTGCCACCAGTGTTTCCTCAGGGGTCCGGGAGACCCAGTACTTC. This gives the protein CATSVSSGVRETQYF. The J gene is TRBJ2-5, the V gene TRBV24-1, with a weak D call TRBD1 (6 bases). There are 15 residues in the CDR3. CDR1 is KGHDR, CDR2 SFDVKD, per germline. V lost 5 bases and J lost 5, with 17 bases in between.

The rearrangement uses TRBV3-1 (or the pseudogene TRBV3-2) and TRBJ1-6; possibly TRBD1 for D (6 bases). From germline, CDR1 is LGHDT and CDR2 YNNKEL (reference sequence). V dropped 1 base and J dropped 9 bases, with 13 bases sitting between them. This CDR3 contains 15 residues. The CDR3 loop reads CASSQGGGPGSPLHF. CDR3 sequence (DNA): TGTGCCAGCAGCCAAGGGGGGGGGCCCGGTTCACCCCTCCACTTT.

This rearrangement joins TRBV6-5 to TRBJ2-1; TRBD2 aligns across 9 bases. V gave up 6 bases and J gave up 3 bases; unmatched junction bases: 6. Looked up from germline, CDR1 is MNHEY and CDR2 is SVGAGI. CDR3 length: 15 residues. CDR3 DNA: TGTGCCAGCAGGTCCCTAGCGGGGCTCTACAATGAGCAGTTCTTC. Its translation is CASRSLAGLYNEQFF.

The chain joins TRBV5-5 to TRBJ1-6, with D uncertain. Trimming removed 4 bases from V and 8 bases from J, with 10 bases in between. Germline V gene data show CDR1 as SGHKS and CDR2 as YYEKEE (reference sequence). The CDR3 consists of 13 residues. CDR3 amino acids: CASSHRLYSPLHF. The CDR3 nucleotides read TGTGCCAGCAGCCACCGGTTGTATTCACCCCTCCACTTT.

The chain couples TRBV6-5 to TRBJ2-7, with D perhaps matching TRBD2 (6 bases). Trimming removed 6 bases at V and 3 bases at J, with 18 bases between. The germline gives CDR1 MNHEY, CDR2 SVGAGI. CDR3 length: 15 amino acids. The CDR3 DNA sequence: TGTGCCAGCAGGGGAGGCGGCTTCACGAGCTACGAGCAGTACTTC. Protein product: CASRGGGFTSYEQYF.

The V and J genes are TRBV11-2 and TRBJ2-7; D is possibly TRBD1 (5 bases). This CDR3 contains 14 residues. The V end lost 5 bases, the J end lost 3 bases, and 14 bases lay between the germline ends. Per germline, CDR1 SGHAT and CDR2 FQNNGV. The CDR3: CASSAFPDSYEQYF. The CDR3 DNA sequence: TGTGCCAGCAGCGCCTTTCCCGACAGCTACGAGCAGTACTTC.

In this sample, this clone turned up once. This chain connects TRBV4-1 to TRBJ1-3, with D hard to call. Germline V gives CDR1 MGHRA, CDR2 YSYEKL. Trimming stripped 4 bases from V and 0 bases from J, with 19 bases between. The CDR3 consists of 18 residues. CDR3 sequence (DNA): TGCGCCAGCAGCCCGGGGTCCCAGTTGAAGGGCTCTGGAAACACCATATATTTT. It yields the protein CASSPGSQLKGSGNTIYF.

CDR3 sequence: CASSQGIGTQHTGELFF. The CDR3 DNA reads TGTGCCAGCAGCCAAGGTATTGGGACACAGCACACCGGGGAGCTGTTTTTT. This chain uses TRBV3-1 (or the pseudogene TRBV3-2) with TRBJ2-2, with D possibly matching TRBD1 (6 bases). The ends were cut back, 1 base at V and 3 bases at J, with 15 bases in the middle. Germline CDR1 and CDR2: LGHDT and YNNKEL (reference sequence). The length of the CDR3 is 17 residues.

This clone appeared once. The chain links TRBV5-5 to TRBJ2-5; TRBD1 matches at 9 bases. Germline V lookup: CDR1 SGHKS, CDR2 YYEKEE (reference sequence). The ends lost 4 bases at V and 5 bases at J; junction bases unmatched: 9. The CDR3 is made up of 15 amino acids. The CDR3 nucleotides read TGTGCCAGCAGCACAGGGACAGGGTCGGAGGAGACCCAGTACTTC. The encoded protein is CASSTGTGSEETQYF. The whole variable domain, filled in from reference TRBV5-5 and TRBJ2-5, reads DAGVTQSPTHLIKTRGQQVTLRCSPISGHKSVSWYQQVLGQGPQFIFQYYEKEERGRGNFPDRFSARQFPNYSSELNVNALLLGDSALYLCASSTGTGSEETQYFGPGTRLLVL.

The V call is TRBV6-5, the J call TRBJ2-7; tentatively, D is TRBD1 (6 bases). Between the trimmed V and J ends, which lost 4 bases and 6 bases, there was a span of 19 bases. Germline CDR1 MNHEY, CDR2 SVGAGI. This CDR3 has 15 amino acids. The CDR3 nucleotides are TGTGCCAGCAGTTCCTCCGGACAGAGGCCGGTCGAGCAGTACTTC. Translated: CASSSSGQRPVEQYF.

The chain carries TRBV7-9 and TRBJ2-5; the D is unclear. Germline loops: CDR1 SEHNR, CDR2 FQNEAQ (reference sequence). CDR3 length: 15 amino acids. Deletions cut 3 bases from V and 2 bases from J, with 13 bases between. The CDR3 here is CASSLSRTAQETQYF. CDR3 bases: TGTGCCAGCAGCTTGTCCCGAACTGCTCAAGAGACCCAGTACTTC.

This chain links TRBV2 with TRBJ1-6, with TRBD1 identical over 7 bases. CDR1 SNHLY and CDR2 FYNNEI come from the germline V gene. The length of the CDR3 is 17 residues. After removal of 3 bases from V and 6 bases from J, the junction contained 11 bases not matched to a gene. The CDR3 reads CASSEETGTNFNSPLHF. The CDR3, as DNA: TGTGCCAGCAGTGAGGAGACAGGGACCAATTTTAATTCACCCCTCCACTTT.